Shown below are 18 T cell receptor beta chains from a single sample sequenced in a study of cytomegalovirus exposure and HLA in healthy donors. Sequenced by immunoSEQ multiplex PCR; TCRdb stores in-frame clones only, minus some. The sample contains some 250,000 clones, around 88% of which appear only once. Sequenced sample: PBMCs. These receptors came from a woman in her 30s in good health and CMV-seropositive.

CDR3 amino acids: CASKGTGNTQYF. The CDR3 bases are TGTGCCAGCAAGGGAACGGGGAATACGCAGTATTTT. The chain has TRBV6-5 and TRBJ2-3; a weak D match, TRBD2 (5 bases). The germline V and J ends were trimmed by 7 bases and 7 bases, with 12 bases remaining between them. The CDR3 is made up of 12 amino acids. Germline assignment: CDR1 MNHEY and CDR2 SVGAGI.

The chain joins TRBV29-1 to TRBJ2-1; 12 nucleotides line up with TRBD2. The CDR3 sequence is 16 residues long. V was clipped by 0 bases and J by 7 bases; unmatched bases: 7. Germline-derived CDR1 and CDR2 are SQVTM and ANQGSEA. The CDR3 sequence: CSVEETTSGSRNEQFF. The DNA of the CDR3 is TGCAGCGTTGAAGAAACGACTAGCGGGAGTAGAAATGAGCAGTTCTTC.

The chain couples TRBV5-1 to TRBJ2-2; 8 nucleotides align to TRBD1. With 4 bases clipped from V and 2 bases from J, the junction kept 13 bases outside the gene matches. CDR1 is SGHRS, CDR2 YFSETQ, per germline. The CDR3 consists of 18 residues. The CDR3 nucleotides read TGCGCCAGCAGCGCAGGGCCTCAGGGGGCGGAAAACACCGGGGAGCTGTTTTTT. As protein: CASSAGPQGAENTGELFF.

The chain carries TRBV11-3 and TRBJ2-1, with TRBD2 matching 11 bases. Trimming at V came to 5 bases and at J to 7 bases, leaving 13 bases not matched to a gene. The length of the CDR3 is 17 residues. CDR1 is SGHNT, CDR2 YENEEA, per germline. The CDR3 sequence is CASSDLAGGFEGNEQFF. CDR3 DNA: TGTGCCAGCAGCGATCTAGCGGGAGGATTCGAGGGGAATGAGCAGTTCTTC.

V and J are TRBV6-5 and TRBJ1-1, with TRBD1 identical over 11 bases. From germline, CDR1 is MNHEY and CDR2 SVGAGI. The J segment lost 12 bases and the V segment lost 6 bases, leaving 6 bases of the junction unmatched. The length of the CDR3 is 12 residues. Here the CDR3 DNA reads TGTGCCAGCAGCGGACAGGGGGCCGGTCCTTTCTTT. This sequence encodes CASSGQGAGPFF.

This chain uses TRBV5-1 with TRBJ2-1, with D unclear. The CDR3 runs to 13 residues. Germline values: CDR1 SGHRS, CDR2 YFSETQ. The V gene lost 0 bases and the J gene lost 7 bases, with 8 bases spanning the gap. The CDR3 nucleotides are TGCGCCAGCAGCTTGGACATGTTTAATGAGCAGTTCTTC. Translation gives CASSLDMFNEQFF. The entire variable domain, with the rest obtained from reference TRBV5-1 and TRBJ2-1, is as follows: KAGVTQTPRYLIKTRGQQVTLSCSPISGHRSVSWYQQTPGQGLQFLFEYFSETQRNKGNFPGRFSGRQFSNSRSEMNVSTLELGDSALYLCASSLDMFNEQFFGPGTRLTVL.

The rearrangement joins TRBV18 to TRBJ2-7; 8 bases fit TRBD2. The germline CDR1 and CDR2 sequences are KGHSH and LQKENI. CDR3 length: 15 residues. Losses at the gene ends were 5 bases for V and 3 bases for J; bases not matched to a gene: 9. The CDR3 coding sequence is TGTGCCAGCTCAGCCCCGGACACTAGCGGCTACGAGCAGTACTTC. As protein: CASSAPDTSGYEQYF.

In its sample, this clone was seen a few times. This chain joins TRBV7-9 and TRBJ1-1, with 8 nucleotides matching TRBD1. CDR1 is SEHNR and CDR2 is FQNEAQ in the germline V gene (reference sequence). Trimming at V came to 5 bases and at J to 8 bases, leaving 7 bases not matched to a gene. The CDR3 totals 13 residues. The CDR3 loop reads CASSPGSGGEAFF. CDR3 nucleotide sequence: TGTGCCAGCAGCCCCGGCTCAGGGGGCGAAGCTTTCTTT.

CDR3 sequence (DNA): TGTGCCAGCAGTGGACCCTCTGGCGGGAGGGCCGGTGAGCAGTACTTC. Its protein product is CASSGPSGGRAGEQYF. The rearrangement links TRBV2 to TRBJ2-7, with 9 nucleotides matching TRBD2. V lost 4 bases, J lost 7 bases, and 14 bases stayed unmatched. Germline CDR1 and CDR2: SNHLY and FYNNEI. The length of the CDR3 is 16 residues.

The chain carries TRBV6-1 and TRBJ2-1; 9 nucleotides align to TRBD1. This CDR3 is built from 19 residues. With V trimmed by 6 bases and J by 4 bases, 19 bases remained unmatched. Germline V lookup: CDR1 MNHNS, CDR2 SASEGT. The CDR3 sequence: CASSETLSMTGGEYNEQFF. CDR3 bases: TGTGCCAGCAGCGAAACCCTCTCGATGACAGGGGGAGAATACAATGAGCAGTTCTTC.

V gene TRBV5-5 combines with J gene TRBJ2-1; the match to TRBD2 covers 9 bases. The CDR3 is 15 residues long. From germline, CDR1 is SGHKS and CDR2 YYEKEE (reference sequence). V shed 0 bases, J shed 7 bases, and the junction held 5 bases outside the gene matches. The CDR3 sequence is CASSLVGAGGNEQFF. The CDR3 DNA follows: TGTGCCAGCAGCTTGGTAGGTGCGGGAGGGAATGAGCAGTTCTTC. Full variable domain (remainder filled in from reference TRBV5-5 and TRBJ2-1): DAGVTQSPTHLIKTRGQQVTLRCSPISGHKSVSWYQQVLGQGPQFIFQYYEKEERGRGNFPDRFSARQFPNYSSELNVNALLLGDSALYLCASSLVGAGGNEQFFGPGTRLTVL.

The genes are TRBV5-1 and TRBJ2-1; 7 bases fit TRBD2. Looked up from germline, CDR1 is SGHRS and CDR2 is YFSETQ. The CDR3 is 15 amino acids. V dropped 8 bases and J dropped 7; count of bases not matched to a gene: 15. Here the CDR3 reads CASTDQAGTSNEQFF. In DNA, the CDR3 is TGCGCCAGTACTGACCAAGCGGGAACCTCTAATGAGCAGTTCTTC.

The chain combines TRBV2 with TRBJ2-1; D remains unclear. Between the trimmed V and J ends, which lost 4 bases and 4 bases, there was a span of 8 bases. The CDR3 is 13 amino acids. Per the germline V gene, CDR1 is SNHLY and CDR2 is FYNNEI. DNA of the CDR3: TGTGCCAGCAGTGGTAACTCTTACAATGAGCAGTTCTTC. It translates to CASSGNSYNEQFF.

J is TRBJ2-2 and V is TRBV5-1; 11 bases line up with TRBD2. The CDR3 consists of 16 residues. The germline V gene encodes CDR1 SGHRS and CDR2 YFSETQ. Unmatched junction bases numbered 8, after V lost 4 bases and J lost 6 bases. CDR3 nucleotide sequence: TGCGCCAGCAGCCCAACTAGCGGGAGTAGCGCCGGGGAGCTGTTTTTT. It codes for CASSPTSGSSAGELFF.

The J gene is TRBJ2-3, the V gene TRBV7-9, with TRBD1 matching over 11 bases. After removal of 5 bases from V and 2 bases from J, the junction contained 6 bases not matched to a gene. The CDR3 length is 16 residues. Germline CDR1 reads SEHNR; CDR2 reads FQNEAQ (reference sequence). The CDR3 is CASSPLGQGVTDTQYF. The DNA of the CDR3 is TGTGCCAGCAGCCCCTTGGGACAGGGGGTCACAGATACGCAGTATTTT.

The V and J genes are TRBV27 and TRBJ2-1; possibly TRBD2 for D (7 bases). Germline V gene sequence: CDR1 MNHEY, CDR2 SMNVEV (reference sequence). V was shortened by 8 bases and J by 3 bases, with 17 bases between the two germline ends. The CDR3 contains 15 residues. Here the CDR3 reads CASFAGASLYNEQFF. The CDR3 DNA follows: TGTGCCAGCTTCGCGGGGGCCTCTCTCTACAATGAGCAGTTCTTC.

The CDR3 is CASSQGTGGKSNQPQHF. The CDR3 DNA is TGTGCCAGCAGCCAAGGTACAGGGGGAAAAAGCAATCAGCCCCAGCATTTT. V usage is TRBV4-2 and J usage is TRBJ1-5, with 8 bases that match TRBD1. V trimming: 1 base; J trimming: 1 base; junction bases outside the gene matches: 6. Looked up from germline, CDR1 is LGHNA and CDR2 is YNFKEQ. CDR3 size: 17 residues.

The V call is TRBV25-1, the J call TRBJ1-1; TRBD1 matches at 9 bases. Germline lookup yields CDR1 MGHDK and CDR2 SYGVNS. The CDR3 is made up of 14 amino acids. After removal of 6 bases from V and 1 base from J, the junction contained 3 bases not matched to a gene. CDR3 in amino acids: CASRGDRANTEAFF. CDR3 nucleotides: TGTGCCAGCAGGGGGGACAGGGCGAACACTGAAGCTTTCTTT.